This T cell receptor (beta chain) was sequenced for a study of blood T cell repertoires in COVID-19. As for the study in general: COVID-19 samples, acute and convalescent, were from the United States, Italy and Spain.

Assay used: immunoSEQ multiplex PCR; TCRdb lists only in-frame clones, some missing. The sample lists over 50,000 clones; around 87% were seen once. The CDR3 consists of 16 residues. V trimming: 2 bases; J trimming: 3 bases; junction bases outside the gene matches: 12. CDR1 is GTSNPN, CDR2 SVGIG, per germline (reference sequence). This chain connects TRBV30 to TRBJ1-2; 7 nucleotides align to TRBD1. This clonotype was obtained from a man aged 55 to 70 with acute or convalescent COVID-19. The sequenced material came from peripheral blood. The CDR3: CAWSTFPITGDYGYTF. The CDR3 DNA reads as TGTGCCTGGAGTACATTCCCTATAACAGGGGACTATGGCTACACCTTC.